This TCR beta chain was recovered during a study of identifying expanded T cells in peripheral blood. General study findings and limits: Differentially abundant clones: approximately 1.3 between replicates, roughly 16 at approximately two weeks, over 18 at four.

Assay used: immunoSEQ multiplex PCR; TCRdb lists only in-frame clones, some missing. The sample includes some 77,000 clones, around 89% seen only once; the top ten take roughly 19%. In regard to this clone: Its antigen is undetermined.

Per the germline V gene, CDR1 is SGHRS and CDR2 is YFSETQ. This CDR3 comprises 15 residues. The V end was cut by 6 bases, the J end by 0 bases, with 12 bases between. The sample comprised blood. The gene calls are TRBV5-1 and TRBJ2-2; D may be TRBD1 or TRBD2 (5 bases each). The source of this sequence is a person aged 18-70 years in good health. CDR3 residues: CASTGQGPNTGELFF. The CDR3 DNA is TGCGCCAGCACGGGGCAGGGACCGAACACCGGGGAGCTGTTTTTT.